This T cell receptor beta chain was captured in a study of human T cells and chemical hapten exposure. V was shortened by 4 bases and J by 4 bases, with 9 bases between the two germline ends. CDR3 length: 12 residues. Germline V gene sequence: CDR1 SGHRS, CDR2 YFSETQ. This clonotype was detected ten times or more. Time point denoted: pre-sensitization, week 0. The treatment was: therapeutic diphenylcyclopropenone sensitization with weekly scalp DPC. The authors' total RNA extraction used unfractionated whole blood. TCRdb processed the RACE reads anew with MiXCR; each CDR3 protein has one entry. The sample lists approximately 50,000 distinct CDR3 sequences, 9.5% to 10% seen once, with approximately 9.6% in the top ten.

The receptor comes from a woman aged 25 to 39 with alopecia areata. Some clones in this sample may be carry-over from other donors' samples. V is TRBV5-1 and J is TRBJ2-7, with D uncertain. The sample here was whole blood, taken in connection with sensitization to the hapten diphenylcyclopropenone (DPC). For the CDR3, the DNA is TGCGCCAGCAGCACGGACGGTTACGAGCAGTACTTC. As protein: CASSTDGYEQYF.